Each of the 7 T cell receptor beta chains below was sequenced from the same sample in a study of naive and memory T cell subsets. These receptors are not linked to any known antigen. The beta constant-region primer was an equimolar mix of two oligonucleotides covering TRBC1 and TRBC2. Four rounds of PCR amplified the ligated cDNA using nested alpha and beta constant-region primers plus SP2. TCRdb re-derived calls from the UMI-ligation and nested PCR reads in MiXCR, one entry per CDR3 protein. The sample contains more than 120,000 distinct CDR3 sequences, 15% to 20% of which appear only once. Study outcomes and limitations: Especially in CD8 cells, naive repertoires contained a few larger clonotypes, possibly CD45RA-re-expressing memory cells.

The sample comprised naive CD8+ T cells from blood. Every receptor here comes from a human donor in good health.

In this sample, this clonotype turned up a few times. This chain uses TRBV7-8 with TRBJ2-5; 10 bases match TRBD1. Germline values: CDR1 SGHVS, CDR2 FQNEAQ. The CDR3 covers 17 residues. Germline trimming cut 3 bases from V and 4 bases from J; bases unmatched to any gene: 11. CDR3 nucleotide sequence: TGTGCCAGCAGCTTCGACAGGGGGCTAGATCTGGGAGAGACCCAGTACTTC. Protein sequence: CASSFDRGLDLGETQYF.

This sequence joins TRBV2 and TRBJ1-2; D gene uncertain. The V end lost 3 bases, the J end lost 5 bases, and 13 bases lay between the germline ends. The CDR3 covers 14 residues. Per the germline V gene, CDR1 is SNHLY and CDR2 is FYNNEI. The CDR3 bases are TGTGCCAGCAGTGAGGAGCCGGGGTTATATGGCTACACCTTC. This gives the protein CASSEEPGLYGYTF.

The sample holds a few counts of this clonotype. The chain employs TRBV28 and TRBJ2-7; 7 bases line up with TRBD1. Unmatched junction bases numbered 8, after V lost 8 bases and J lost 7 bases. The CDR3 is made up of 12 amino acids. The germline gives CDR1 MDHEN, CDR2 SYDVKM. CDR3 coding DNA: TGTGCCAGCCGGGACAGCCCAATGGAGCAGTACTTC. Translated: CASRDSPMEQYF.

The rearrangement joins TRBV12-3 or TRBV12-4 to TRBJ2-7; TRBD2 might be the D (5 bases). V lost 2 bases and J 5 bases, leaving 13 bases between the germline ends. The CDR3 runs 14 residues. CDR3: CASSLMGVAHEQYF. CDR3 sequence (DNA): TGTGCCAGCAGTTTAATGGGAGTTGCCCACGAGCAGTACTTC.

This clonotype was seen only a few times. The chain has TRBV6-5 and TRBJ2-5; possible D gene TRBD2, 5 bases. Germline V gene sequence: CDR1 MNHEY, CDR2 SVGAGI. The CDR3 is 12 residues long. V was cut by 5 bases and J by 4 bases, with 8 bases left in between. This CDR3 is CASSPEAETQYF. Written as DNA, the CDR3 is TGTGCCAGCAGTCCGGAGGCAGAGACCCAGTACTTC.

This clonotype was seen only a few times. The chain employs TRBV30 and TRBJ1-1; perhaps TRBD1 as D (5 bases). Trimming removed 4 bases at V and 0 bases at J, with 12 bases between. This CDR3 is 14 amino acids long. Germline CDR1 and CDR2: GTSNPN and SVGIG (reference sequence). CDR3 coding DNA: TGTGCCTGGATAGTTGGGGACTTGAACACTGAAGCTTTCTTT. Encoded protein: CAWIVGDLNTEAFF.

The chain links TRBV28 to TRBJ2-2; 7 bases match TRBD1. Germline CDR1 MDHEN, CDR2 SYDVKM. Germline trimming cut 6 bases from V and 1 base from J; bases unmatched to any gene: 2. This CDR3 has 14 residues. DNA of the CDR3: TGTGCCAGCAGAGGGGACAGGAACACCGGGGAGCTGTTTTTT. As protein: CASRGDRNTGELFF.